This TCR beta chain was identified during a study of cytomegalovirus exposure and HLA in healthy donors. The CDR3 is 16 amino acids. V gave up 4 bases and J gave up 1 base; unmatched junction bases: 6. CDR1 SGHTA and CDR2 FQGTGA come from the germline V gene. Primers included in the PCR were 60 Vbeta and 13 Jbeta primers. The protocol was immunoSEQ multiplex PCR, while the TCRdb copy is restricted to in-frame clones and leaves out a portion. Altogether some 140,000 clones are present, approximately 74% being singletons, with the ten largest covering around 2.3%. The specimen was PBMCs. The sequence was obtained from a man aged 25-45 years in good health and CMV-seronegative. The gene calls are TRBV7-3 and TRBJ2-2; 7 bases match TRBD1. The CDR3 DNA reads TGTGCCAGCAGCTCGCCCGGACAGGAGAACACCGGGGAGCTGTTTTTT. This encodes CASSSPGQENTGELFF. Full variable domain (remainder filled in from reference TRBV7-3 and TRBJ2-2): GAGVSQTPSNKVTEKGKYVELRCDPISGHTALYWYRQSLGQGPEFLIYFQGTGAADDSGLPNDRFFAVRPEGSVSTLKIQRTERGDSAVYLCASSSPGQENTGELFFGEGSRLTVL.